The clone carrying this T cell receptor beta chain was counted between two and nine times. The repertoire was sequenced with immunoSEQ multiplex PCR; TCRdb's copy has only in-frame clones and lacks some. The table lists hundreds of thousands of clones, 55% to 85% of them singletons, with around 2% in the top ten. Trimming pared 0 bases from V and 0 bases from J, leaving 10 bases between. CDR1 SGDLS and CDR2 YYNGEE come from the germline V gene. The CDR3 is 16 amino acids. This specimen belongs to a study of shared clonotypes between healthy human individuals. The chain is built from TRBV9 and TRBJ1-5; tentatively, D is TRBD1 (5 bases). Sequencing used memory CD4+ T cells sorted from blood. The subset was: CD45RA-negative fraction. The clonotype was recovered from a woman aged 30 to 39 in good health. The CDR3 region has the DNA TGTGCCAGCAGCGTAGGTGGAGGGGATAGCAATCAGCCCCAGCATTTT. Amino acid sequence: CASSVGGGDSNQPQHF.